Listed below are T cell receptor beta chains from one sample, sequenced in a study of OX40 agonist ivuxolimab in advanced cancers. Sequencing used immunoSEQ multiplex PCR; TCRdb keeps in-frame clones, though not all of them. The profile covers over 70,000 clones, with about nine tenths appearing a single time and 0.4% to 0.65% taken by the ten largest. This material consisted of CD4+ or CD8+ T cells sorted from blood, taken in a trial of the OX40 agonist ivuxolimab. These receptors originate from an adult with an advanced solid tumor such as melanoma, head and neck, liver or kidney cancer. The CDR3 runs from the conserved cysteine through the conserved F or W. A D gene is named only where the DNA matches it firmly. Clone size is shown for a subset of rows, as once, few, many or a class of expanded clone.

d_gene: -; j_gene: TRBJ1-2; abundance: few; v_gene: TRBV2; CDR3nt: TGTGCCAGCAGTCGGCCGGGACAAGCATATGGCTACACCTTC; CDR3aa: CASSRPGQAYGYTF
d_gene: -; j_gene: TRBJ2-5; abundance: -; v_gene: TRBV5-6; CDR3nt: TGTGCCAGCAGCGACTCGAAGGGAGTGGAGACCCAGTACTTC; CDR3aa: CASSDSKGVETQYF
d_gene: TRBD1; j_gene: TRBJ1-5; abundance: -; v_gene: TRBV7-7; CDR3nt: TGTGCTAGCAGCTGCCGAGACAGGGGGAGCAATCAGCCCCAGCATTTT; CDR3aa: CASSCRDRGSNQPQHF
d_gene: TRBD1; j_gene: TRBJ1-2; abundance: -; v_gene: TRBV28; CDR3nt: TGTGCCAGCAGTCGTGATCGGACAGGGAGAAGTGGCTACACCTTC; CDR3aa: CASSRDRTGRSGYTF
d_gene: -; j_gene: TRBJ2-7; abundance: -; v_gene: TRBV7-9; CDR3nt: TGTGCCAGCAGCAAGGGACGTCGGGAGCAGTACTTC; CDR3aa: CASSKGRREQYF
d_gene: TRBD2; j_gene: TRBJ2-1; abundance: once; v_gene: TRBV28; CDR3nt: TGTGCCAGCAGTGCCCTTAGCGGGAGGGCCGGTTTGCGAAATGAGCAGTTCTTC; CDR3aa: CASSALSGRAGLRNEQFF
d_gene: -; j_gene: TRBJ2-1; abundance: -; v_gene: TRBV11-2; CDR3nt: TGTGCCAGCGGGGTCTACAATGAGCAGTTCTTC; CDR3aa: CASGVYNEQFF
d_gene: TRBD1; j_gene: TRBJ2-7; abundance: -; v_gene: TRBV5-4; CDR3nt: TGTGCCAGCAGCGTACCGGGACAGGGTAGGGAGCAGTACTTC; CDR3aa: CASSVPGQGREQYF
d_gene: -; j_gene: TRBJ1-4; abundance: -; v_gene: TRBV28; CDR3nt: TGTGCCAGCAGTTTCGTCCATTCTAATGAAAAACTGTTTTTT; CDR3aa: CASSFVHSNEKLFF
d_gene: TRBD2; j_gene: TRBJ2-1; abundance: -; v_gene: TRBV27; CDR3nt: TGTGCCAGCAGTTTATCGGGACTAGCGGGAGGTGCCTACAATGAGCAGTTCTTC; CDR3aa: CASSLSGLAGGAYNEQFF
d_gene: -; j_gene: TRBJ1-5; abundance: once; v_gene: TRBV10-3; CDR3nt: TGTGCCATCAGTGAGTCGGCGGGCAATCAGCCCCAGCATTTT; CDR3aa: CAISESAGNQPQHF
d_gene: TRBD2; j_gene: TRBJ2-1; abundance: -; v_gene: TRBV27; CDR3nt: TGTGCCAGCAGGGGGACTAGCGGTTACAATGAGCAGTTCTTC; CDR3aa: CASRGTSGYNEQFF
d_gene: -; j_gene: TRBJ1-1; abundance: few; v_gene: TRBV5-1; CDR3nt: TGCGCCAGCAGCTCGGGGTTGAACACTGAAGCTTTCTTT; CDR3aa: CASSSGLNTEAFF
d_gene: TRBD1; j_gene: TRBJ2-2; abundance: -; v_gene: TRBV19; CDR3nt: TGTGCCAGTAGTTTCCAGGGGGTACTTTTTAACACCGGGGAGCTGTTTTTT; CDR3aa: CASSFQGVLFNTGELFF
d_gene: TRBD1; j_gene: TRBJ2-2; abundance: -; v_gene: TRBV28; CDR3nt: TGTGCCAGCAGTACAGGGGAATCGAACACCGGGGAGCTGTTTTTT; CDR3aa: CASSTGESNTGELFF
d_gene: -; j_gene: TRBJ1-1; abundance: -; v_gene: TRBV5-4; CDR3nt: TGTGCCAGCAGCCGATCGGGAGCGAGGAACACTGAAGCTTTCTTT; CDR3aa: CASSRSGARNTEAFF
d_gene: TRBD2; j_gene: TRBJ2-5; abundance: -; v_gene: TRBV19; CDR3nt: TGTGCCAGTAGTATTACCCTAGCGGGGCAAGAGACCCAGTACTTC; CDR3aa: CASSITLAGQETQYF
d_gene: -; j_gene: TRBJ2-2; abundance: -; v_gene: TRBV4-2; CDR3nt: TGTGCCAGCAGCCAGGCTAGCGTCGGCACCGGGGAGCTGTTTTTT; CDR3aa: CASSQASVGTGELFF
d_gene: -; j_gene: TRBJ2-7; abundance: -; v_gene: TRBV11-2; CDR3nt: TGTGCCAGCAGCGTGGCAGTTAGCTCCTACGAGCAGTACTTC; CDR3aa: CASSVAVSSYEQYF
d_gene: TRBD2; j_gene: TRBJ2-1; abundance: -; v_gene: TRBV5-1; CDR3nt: TGCGCCAGCAGCTCGACTAGCGGGGCCTACAATGAGCAGTTCTTC; CDR3aa: CASSSTSGAYNEQFF
d_gene: TRBD2; j_gene: TRBJ2-1; abundance: few; v_gene: TRBV5-1; CDR3nt: TGCGCCAGCAGCCAGGCGGGGGGAGGGCCTTACAATGAGCAGTTCTTC; CDR3aa: CASSQAGGGPYNEQFF
d_gene: TRBD1; j_gene: TRBJ2-2; abundance: -; v_gene: TRBV6-5; CDR3nt: TGTGCCAGCAGCCTGACAGGGGGCCCCGGGGAGCTGTTTTTT; CDR3aa: CASSLTGGPGELFF
d_gene: -; j_gene: TRBJ1-3; abundance: -; v_gene: TRBV28; CDR3nt: TGTGCCAGCAGTTTACCCCGGTTACAGGGCTCCCCCGCAATCTCTGGAAACACCATATATTTT; CDR3aa: CASSLPRLQGSPAISGNTIYF
d_gene: TRBD1; j_gene: TRBJ2-3; abundance: -; v_gene: TRBV18; CDR3nt: TGTGCCAGCTCACAGAGGACAGGGGAGGGCACAGATACGCAGTATTTT; CDR3aa: CASSQRTGEGTDTQYF
d_gene: TRBD2; j_gene: TRBJ2-7; abundance: -; v_gene: TRBV9; CDR3nt: TGTGCCAGCAGCCTTCGGACTAGCGGCCCCTACGAGCAGTACTTC; CDR3aa: CASSLRTSGPYEQYF
d_gene: TRBD1; j_gene: TRBJ2-1; abundance: -; v_gene: TRBV2; CDR3nt: TGTGCCAGCAGTGAGGGACAGGGGTTTGTGCAGTTCTTC; CDR3aa: CASSEGQGFVQFF
d_gene: -; j_gene: TRBJ2-3; abundance: -; v_gene: TRBV19; CDR3nt: TGTGCCAGTAGTCCCACGCGGGCAGATACGCAGTATTTT; CDR3aa: CASSPTRADTQYF
d_gene: TRBD1; j_gene: TRBJ1-2; abundance: -; v_gene: TRBV9; CDR3nt: TGTGCCAGCAGCCCAGGGGACAGAAACTATGGCTACACCTTC; CDR3aa: CASSPGDRNYGYTF
d_gene: TRBD1; j_gene: TRBJ1-2; abundance: -; v_gene: TRBV5-4; CDR3nt: TGTGCCAGCAGCCCGGATGGACAGGGGGCTTGGGGCTACACCTTC; CDR3aa: CASSPDGQGAWGYTF
d_gene: -; j_gene: TRBJ2-2; abundance: -; v_gene: TRBV6-1; CDR3nt: TGTGCCGTTAGGTTAGAGACCGGGGAGCTGTTTTTT; CDR3aa: CAVRLETGELFF
d_gene: TRBD1; j_gene: TRBJ1-1; abundance: -; v_gene: TRBV5-1; CDR3nt: TGCGCCAGCAGCTTCAGGACAGGGAACACTGAAGCTTTCTTT; CDR3aa: CASSFRTGNTEAFF
d_gene: -; j_gene: TRBJ1-5; abundance: -; v_gene: TRBV19; CDR3nt: TGTGCCAGTAGTATAGTCGGACACAAGTCTGGAGGGGGGATTAGCAATCAGCCCCAGCATTTT; CDR3aa: CASSIVGHKSGGGISNQPQHF
d_gene: -; j_gene: TRBJ2-1; abundance: -; v_gene: TRBV6-1; CDR3nt: TGTGCCAGCAGTCCCTCTCGGCCACCGGGGGAGCAGTTCTTC; CDR3aa: CASSPSRPPGEQFF
d_gene: -; j_gene: TRBJ2-2; abundance: few; v_gene: TRBV28; CDR3nt: TGTGCCAGCAACCACGGGCCAGCCACCGGGGAGCTGTTTTTT; CDR3aa: CASNHGPATGELFF
d_gene: TRBD1; j_gene: TRBJ1-1; abundance: -; v_gene: TRBV19; CDR3nt: TGTGCCAGTAGTTTGGACAGGGGGGAGAACACTGAAGCTTTCTTT; CDR3aa: CASSLDRGENTEAFF
d_gene: TRBD1; j_gene: TRBJ2-7; abundance: -; v_gene: TRBV6-4; CDR3nt: TGTGCCAGCAGTGACGGGGACAGGGTCAACGAGCAGTACTTC; CDR3aa: CASSDGDRVNEQYF
d_gene: -; j_gene: TRBJ1-2; abundance: few; v_gene: TRBV10-3; CDR3nt: TGTGCCATCAGTGATTGGGGGGCGACAGTCACTAACTATGGCTACACCTTC; CDR3aa: CAISDWGATVTNYGYTF
d_gene: -; j_gene: TRBJ2-2; abundance: -; v_gene: TRBV5-1; CDR3nt: TGCGCCAGCAGCTTGGAGTTTGCAGCGCCGGGGGCCGCGAACACCGGGGAGCTGTTTTTT; CDR3aa: CASSLEFAAPGAANTGELFF
d_gene: -; j_gene: TRBJ2-7; abundance: -; v_gene: TRBV5-5; CDR3nt: TGTGCCAGCAGCACCGGGTCGGGGACCTACGAGCAGTACTTC; CDR3aa: CASSTGSGTYEQYF
d_gene: -; j_gene: TRBJ2-7; abundance: once; v_gene: TRBV7-8; CDR3nt: TGTGCCAGCAGCACCCGGGCGGGACCGCCGGCCTACGAGCAGTACTTC; CDR3aa: CASSTRAGPPAYEQYF
d_gene: -; j_gene: TRBJ1-2; abundance: -; v_gene: TRBV5-6; CDR3nt: TGTGCCAGCAGCTTGCCCGCAGATTATGGCTACACCTTC; CDR3aa: CASSLPADYGYTF
d_gene: TRBD2; j_gene: TRBJ2-7; abundance: -; v_gene: TRBV12-5; CDR3nt: TGTGCTAGTGCCCCTAGCGGGAGTAGGTACGAGCAGTACTTC; CDR3aa: CASAPSGSRYEQYF
d_gene: TRBD1; j_gene: TRBJ2-7; abundance: -; v_gene: TRBV7-8; CDR3nt: TGTGCCAGCAGCTCAACCCCGGACAGGTTCTACGAGCAGTACTTC; CDR3aa: CASSSTPDRFYEQYF
d_gene: TRBD2; j_gene: TRBJ2-1; abundance: -; v_gene: TRBV4-1; CDR3nt: TGCGCCAGCAGCCCGCGGACTAGCGGGATGCAGTTCTTC; CDR3aa: CASSPRTSGMQFF
d_gene: -; j_gene: TRBJ2-7; abundance: -; v_gene: TRBV9; CDR3nt: TGTGCCAGCAGCGTAGGGGGGAACTCCTACGAGCAGTACTTC; CDR3aa: CASSVGGNSYEQYF
d_gene: TRBD1; j_gene: TRBJ2-5; abundance: -; v_gene: TRBV2; CDR3nt: TGTGCCAGCAGTGGGGGGACAGTGGGGGAGACCCAGTACTTC; CDR3aa: CASSGGTVGETQYF
d_gene: -; j_gene: TRBJ2-2; abundance: -; v_gene: TRBV10-3; CDR3nt: TGTGCCATCAGGACCGACTCTGGACGTTCCGGGGAGCTGTTTTTT; CDR3aa: CAIRTDSGRSGELFF
d_gene: -; j_gene: TRBJ2-5; abundance: -; v_gene: TRBV11-3; CDR3nt: TGTGCCAGCAGCTCTGAAGAGACCCAGTACTTC; CDR3aa: CASSSEETQYF
d_gene: -; j_gene: TRBJ2-2; abundance: once; v_gene: TRBV28; CDR3nt: TGTGCCAGCAAGCCGGAAGCGAACACCGGGGAGCTGTTTTTT; CDR3aa: CASKPEANTGELFF
d_gene: -; j_gene: TRBJ1-4; abundance: -; v_gene: TRBV6-6; CDR3nt: TGTGCCAGCGGGGGCCCAGGAGGGCGGGATGAAAAACTGTTTTTT; CDR3aa: CASGGPGGRDEKLFF
d_gene: -; j_gene: TRBJ1-3; abundance: -; v_gene: TRBV2; CDR3nt: TGTGCCAGCAGGCCTGCAGGATTCTCTGGAAACACCATATATTTT; CDR3aa: CASRPAGFSGNTIYF
d_gene: -; j_gene: TRBJ2-5; abundance: -; v_gene: TRBV6-5; CDR3nt: TGTGCCAGCAGTTCCGGACTCAACGAAGAGACCCAGTACTTC; CDR3aa: CASSSGLNEETQYF
d_gene: TRBD2; j_gene: TRBJ2-3; abundance: -; v_gene: TRBV18; CDR3nt: TGTGCCAGCTCACCAGGAGTAGCGGGAGAGGGAGATACGCAGTATTTT; CDR3aa: CASSPGVAGEGDTQYF
d_gene: TRBD2; j_gene: TRBJ2-1; abundance: -; v_gene: TRBV5-6; CDR3nt: TGTGCCAGCAGCTTGGTAGTTGAGGTCGCGGGAGTGGGAACTGAGCAGTTCTTC; CDR3aa: CASSLVVEVAGVGTEQFF
d_gene: -; j_gene: TRBJ2-5; abundance: -; v_gene: TRBV2; CDR3nt: TGTGCCAGCAGGGAGGGGGACATATGGAGGGAGACCCAGTACTTC; CDR3aa: CASREGDIWRETQYF
d_gene: -; j_gene: TRBJ2-7; abundance: -; v_gene: TRBV10-1; CDR3nt: TGCGCCAGCAGTGAAGACGACGGGTACGAGCAGTACTTC; CDR3aa: CASSEDDGYEQYF
d_gene: TRBD2; j_gene: TRBJ2-5; abundance: -; v_gene: TRBV29-1; CDR3nt: TGCAGCGTTGGTGCTAGCGGCCAAGAGACCCAGTACTTC; CDR3aa: CSVGASGQETQYF
d_gene: TRBD2; j_gene: TRBJ2-7; abundance: -; v_gene: TRBV7-8; CDR3nt: TGTGCCAGCAGCTTAGCTTCTGGGGCTAGCGGATTCTACGAGCAGTACTTC; CDR3aa: CASSLASGASGFYEQYF
d_gene: -; j_gene: TRBJ1-5; abundance: once; v_gene: TRBV27; CDR3nt: TGTGCCAGCAGTTCATATGCGGGACAACTTATGGGTAGCAATCAGCCCCAGCATTTT; CDR3aa: CASSSYAGQLMGSNQPQHF
d_gene: -; j_gene: TRBJ2-1; abundance: -; v_gene: TRBV6-6; CDR3nt: TGTGCCAGCAGTTCTTTTCTAGCGCAACTACACAATGAGCAGTTCTTC; CDR3aa: CASSSFLAQLHNEQFF